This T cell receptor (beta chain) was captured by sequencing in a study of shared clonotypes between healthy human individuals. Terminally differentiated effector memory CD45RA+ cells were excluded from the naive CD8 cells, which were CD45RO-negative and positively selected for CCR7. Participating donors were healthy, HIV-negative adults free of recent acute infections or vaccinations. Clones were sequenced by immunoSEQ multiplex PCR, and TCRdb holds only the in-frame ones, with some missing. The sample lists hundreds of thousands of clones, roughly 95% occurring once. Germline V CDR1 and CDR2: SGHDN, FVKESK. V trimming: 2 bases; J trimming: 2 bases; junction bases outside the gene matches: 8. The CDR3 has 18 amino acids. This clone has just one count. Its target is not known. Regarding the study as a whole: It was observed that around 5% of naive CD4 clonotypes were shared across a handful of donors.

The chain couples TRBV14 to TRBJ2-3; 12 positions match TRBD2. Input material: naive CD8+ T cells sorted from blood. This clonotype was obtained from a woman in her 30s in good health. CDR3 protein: CASSQNTLAGGITDTQYF. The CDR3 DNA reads TGTGCCAGCAGCCAAAATACACTAGCGGGAGGTATCACAGATACGCAGTATTTT.